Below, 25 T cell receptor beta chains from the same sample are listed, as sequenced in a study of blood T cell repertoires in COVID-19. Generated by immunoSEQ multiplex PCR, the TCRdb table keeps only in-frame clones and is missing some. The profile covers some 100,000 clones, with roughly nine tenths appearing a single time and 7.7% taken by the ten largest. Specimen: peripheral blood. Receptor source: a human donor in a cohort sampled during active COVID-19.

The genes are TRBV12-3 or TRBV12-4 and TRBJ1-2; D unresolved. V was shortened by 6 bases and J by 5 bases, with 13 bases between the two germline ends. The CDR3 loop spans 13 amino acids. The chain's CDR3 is CASRQSSGYGYTF. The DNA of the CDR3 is TGTGCCAGCAGACAATCCAGCGGGTATGGCTACACCTTC.

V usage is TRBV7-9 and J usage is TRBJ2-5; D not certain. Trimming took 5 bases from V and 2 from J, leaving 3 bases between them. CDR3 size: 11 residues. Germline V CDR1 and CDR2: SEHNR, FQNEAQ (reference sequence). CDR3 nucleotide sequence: TGTGCCAGCAGCCCTCAAGAGACCCAGTACTTC. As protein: CASSPQETQYF.

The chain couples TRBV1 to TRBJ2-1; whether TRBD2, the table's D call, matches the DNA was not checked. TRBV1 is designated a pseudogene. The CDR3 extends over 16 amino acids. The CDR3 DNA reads TGCACCAGCAGCCAAGTACTAGCTATCTCCTACAATGAGCAGTTCTTC. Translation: CTSSQVLAISYNEQFF.

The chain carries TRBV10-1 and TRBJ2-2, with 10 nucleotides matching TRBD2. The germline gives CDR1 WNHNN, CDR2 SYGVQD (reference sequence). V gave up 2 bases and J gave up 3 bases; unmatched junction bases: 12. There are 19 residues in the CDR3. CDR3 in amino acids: CASSENAAGGPGDTGELFF. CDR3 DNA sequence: TGCGCCAGCAGTGAGAACGCAGCGGGAGGGCCTGGGGACACCGGGGAGCTGTTTTTT.

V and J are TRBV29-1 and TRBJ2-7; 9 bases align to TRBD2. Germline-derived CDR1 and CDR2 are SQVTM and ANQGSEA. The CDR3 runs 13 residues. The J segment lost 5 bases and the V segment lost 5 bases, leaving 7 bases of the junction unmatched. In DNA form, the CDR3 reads TGCAGCGTTCGGCTTAGCGGGAGCCACGAGCAGTACTTC. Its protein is CSVRLSGSHEQYF.

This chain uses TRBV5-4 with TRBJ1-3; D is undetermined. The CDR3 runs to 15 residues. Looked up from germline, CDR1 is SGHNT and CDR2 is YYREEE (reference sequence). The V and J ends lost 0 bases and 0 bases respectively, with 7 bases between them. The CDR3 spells CASSLAGDSGNTIYF. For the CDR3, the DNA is TGTGCCAGCAGCTTGGCCGGGGACTCTGGAAACACCATATATTTT.

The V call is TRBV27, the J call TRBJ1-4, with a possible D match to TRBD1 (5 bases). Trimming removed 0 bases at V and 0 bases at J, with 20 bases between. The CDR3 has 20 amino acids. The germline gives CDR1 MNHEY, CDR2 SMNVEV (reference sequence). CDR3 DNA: TGTGCCAGCAGTTTATCAAGGGGCGGGGCAGGTCCTTCAACTAATGAAAAACTGTTTTTT. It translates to CASSLSRGGAGPSTNEKLFF.

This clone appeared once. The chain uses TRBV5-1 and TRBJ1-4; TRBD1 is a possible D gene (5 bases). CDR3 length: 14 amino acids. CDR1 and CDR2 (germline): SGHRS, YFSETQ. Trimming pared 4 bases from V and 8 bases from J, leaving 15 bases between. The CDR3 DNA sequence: TGCGCCAGCAGCGCTGGGAGGGGATTGGAAAAACTGTTTTTT. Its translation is CASSAGRGLEKLFF.

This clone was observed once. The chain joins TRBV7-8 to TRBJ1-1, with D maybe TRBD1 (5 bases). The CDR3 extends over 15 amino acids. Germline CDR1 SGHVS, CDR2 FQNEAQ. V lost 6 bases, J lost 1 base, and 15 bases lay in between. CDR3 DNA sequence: TGTGCCAGCAGGGCGGGGACGGGGGGGAACACTGAAGCTTTCTTT. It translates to CASRAGTGGNTEAFF.

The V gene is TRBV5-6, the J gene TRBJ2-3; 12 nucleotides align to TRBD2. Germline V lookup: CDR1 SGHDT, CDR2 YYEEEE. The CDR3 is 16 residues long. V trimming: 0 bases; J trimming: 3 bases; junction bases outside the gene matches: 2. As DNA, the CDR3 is TGTGCCAGCAGCTTGGCCCTAGCGGGAGGGACAGATACGCAGTATTTT. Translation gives CASSLALAGGTDTQYF.

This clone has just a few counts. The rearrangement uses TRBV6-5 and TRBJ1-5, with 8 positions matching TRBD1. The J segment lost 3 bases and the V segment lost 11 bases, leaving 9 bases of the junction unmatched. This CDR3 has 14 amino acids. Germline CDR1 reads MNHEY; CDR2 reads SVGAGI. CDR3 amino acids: CAATRRGPNQPQHF. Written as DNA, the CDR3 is TGTGCCGCAACCCGCAGGGGGCCCAATCAGCCCCAGCATTTT.

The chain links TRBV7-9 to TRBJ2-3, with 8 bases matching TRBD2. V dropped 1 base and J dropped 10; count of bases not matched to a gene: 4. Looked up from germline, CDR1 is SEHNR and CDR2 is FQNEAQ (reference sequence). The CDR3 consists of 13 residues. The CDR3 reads CASSLEGLVAQYF. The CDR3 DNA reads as TGTGCCAGCAGCTTAGAGGGACTAGTTGCGCAGTATTTT.

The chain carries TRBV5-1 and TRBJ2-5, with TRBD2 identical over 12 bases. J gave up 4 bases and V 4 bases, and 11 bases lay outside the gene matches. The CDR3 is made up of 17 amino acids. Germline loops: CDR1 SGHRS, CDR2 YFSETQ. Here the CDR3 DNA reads TGCGCCAGCAGCGTTAGGCCGACTAGCGGGAGTGGAGAGACCCAGTACTTC. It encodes CASSVRPTSGSGETQYF. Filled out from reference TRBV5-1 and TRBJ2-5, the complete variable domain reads KAGVTQTPRYLIKTRGQQVTLSCSPISGHRSVSWYQQTPGQGLQFLFEYFSETQRNKGNFPGRFSGRQFSNSRSEMNVSTLELGDSALYLCASSVRPTSGSGETQYFGPGTRLLVL.

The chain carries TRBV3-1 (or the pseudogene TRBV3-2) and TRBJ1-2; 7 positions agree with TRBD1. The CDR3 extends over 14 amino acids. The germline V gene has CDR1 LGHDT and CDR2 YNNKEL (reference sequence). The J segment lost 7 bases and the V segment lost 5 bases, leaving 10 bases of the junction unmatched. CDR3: CASSFRQGGSGYTF. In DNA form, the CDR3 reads TGTGCCAGCAGCTTCAGACAGGGCGGCAGTGGCTACACCTTC.

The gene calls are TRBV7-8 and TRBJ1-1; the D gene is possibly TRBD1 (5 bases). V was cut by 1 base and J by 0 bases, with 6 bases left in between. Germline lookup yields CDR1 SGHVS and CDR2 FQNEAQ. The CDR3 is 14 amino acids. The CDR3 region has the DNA TGTGCCAGCAGCTTAGGACAGCTGAACACTGAAGCTTTCTTT. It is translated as CASSLGQLNTEAFF.

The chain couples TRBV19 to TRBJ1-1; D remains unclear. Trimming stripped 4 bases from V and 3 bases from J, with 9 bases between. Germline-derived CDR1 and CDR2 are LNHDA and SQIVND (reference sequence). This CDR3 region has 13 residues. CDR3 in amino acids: CASSKAGYTEAFF. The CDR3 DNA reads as TGTGCCAGTAGTAAGGCAGGCTACACTGAAGCTTTCTTT.

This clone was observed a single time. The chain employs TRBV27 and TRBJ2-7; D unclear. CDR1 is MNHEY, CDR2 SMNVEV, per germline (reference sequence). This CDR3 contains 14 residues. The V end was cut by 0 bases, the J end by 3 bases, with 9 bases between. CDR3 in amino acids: CASSLSRGDYEQYF. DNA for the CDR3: TGTGCCAGCAGTTTATCTAGAGGTGACTACGAGCAGTACTTC.

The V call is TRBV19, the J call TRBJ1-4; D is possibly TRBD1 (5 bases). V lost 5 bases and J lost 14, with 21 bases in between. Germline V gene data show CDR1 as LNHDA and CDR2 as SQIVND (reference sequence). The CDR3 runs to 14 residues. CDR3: CASSLRFVEGRLFF. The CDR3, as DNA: TGTGCCAGTAGTTTACGGTTTGTGGAGGGACGGCTGTTTTTT. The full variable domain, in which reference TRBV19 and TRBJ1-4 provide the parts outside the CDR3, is DGGITQSPKYLFRKEGQNVTLSCEQNLNHDAMYWYRQDPGQGLRLIYYSQIVNDFQKGDIAEGYSVSREKKESFPLTVTSAQKNPTAFYLCASSLRFVEGRLFFGSGTQLSVL.

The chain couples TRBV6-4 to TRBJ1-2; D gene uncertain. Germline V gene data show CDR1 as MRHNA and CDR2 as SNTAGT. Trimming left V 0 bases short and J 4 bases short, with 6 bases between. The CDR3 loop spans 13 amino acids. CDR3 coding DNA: TGTGCCAGCAGTGACTCGAATAGCTATGGCTACACCTTC. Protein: CASSDSNSYGYTF.

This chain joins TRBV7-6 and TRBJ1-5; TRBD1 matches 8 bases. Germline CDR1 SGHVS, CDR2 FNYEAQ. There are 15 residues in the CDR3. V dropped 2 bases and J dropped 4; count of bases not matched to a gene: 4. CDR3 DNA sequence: TGTGCCAGCAGCTTACGTCAGGGGGCTAATCAGCCCCAGCATTTT. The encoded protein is CASSLRQGANQPQHF.

The DNA of the CDR3 is TGTGCCAGTAGTACCGGGAGCGACATGTCCTCCTACGAGCAGTACTTC. Translated: CASSTGSDMSSYEQYF. This chain uses TRBV19 with TRBJ2-7; TRBD2 might be the D (6 bases). The CDR3 extends over 16 amino acids. Germline lookup yields CDR1 LNHDA and CDR2 SQIVND (reference sequence). V lost 4 bases to trimming and J lost 0 bases, with 16 bases between them.

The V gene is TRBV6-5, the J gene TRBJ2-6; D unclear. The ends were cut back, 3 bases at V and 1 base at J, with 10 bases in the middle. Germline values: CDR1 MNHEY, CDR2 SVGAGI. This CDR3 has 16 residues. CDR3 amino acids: CASSYFPRSGANVLTF. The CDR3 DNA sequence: TGTGCCAGCAGTTATTTTCCCAGGTCTGGGGCCAACGTCCTGACTTTC.

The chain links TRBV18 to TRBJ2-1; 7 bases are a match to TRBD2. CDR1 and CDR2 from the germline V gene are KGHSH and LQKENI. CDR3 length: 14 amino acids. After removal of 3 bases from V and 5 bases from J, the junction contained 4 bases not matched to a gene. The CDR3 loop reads CASSPRAGDNEQFF. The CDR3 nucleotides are TGTGCCAGCTCACCTAGGGCGGGAGACAATGAGCAGTTCTTC. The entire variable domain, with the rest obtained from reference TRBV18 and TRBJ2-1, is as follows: NAGVMQNPRHLVRRRGQEARLRCSPMKGHSHVYWYRQLPEEGLKFMVYLQKENIIDESGMPKERFSAEFPKEGPSILRIQQVVRGDSAAYFCASSPRAGDNEQFFGPGTRLTVL.

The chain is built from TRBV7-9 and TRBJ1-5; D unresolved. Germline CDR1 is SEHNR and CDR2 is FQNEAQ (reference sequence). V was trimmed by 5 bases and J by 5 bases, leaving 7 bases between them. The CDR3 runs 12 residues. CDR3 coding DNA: TGTGCCAGCAGCCGGGATCATCAGCCCCAGCATTTT. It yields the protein CASSRDHQPQHF.

As DNA, the CDR3 is TGTGCCAGCAGTCCCCCGACAGGTCCGACTGAAGCTTTCTTT. Encoded protein: CASSPPTGPTEAFF. The chain joins TRBV6-4 to TRBJ1-1; possibly TRBD1 for D (6 bases). The CDR3 has 14 residues. Germline CDR1 is MRHNA and CDR2 is SNTAGT. Between the trimmed V and J ends, which lost 5 bases and 5 bases, there was a span of 15 bases.